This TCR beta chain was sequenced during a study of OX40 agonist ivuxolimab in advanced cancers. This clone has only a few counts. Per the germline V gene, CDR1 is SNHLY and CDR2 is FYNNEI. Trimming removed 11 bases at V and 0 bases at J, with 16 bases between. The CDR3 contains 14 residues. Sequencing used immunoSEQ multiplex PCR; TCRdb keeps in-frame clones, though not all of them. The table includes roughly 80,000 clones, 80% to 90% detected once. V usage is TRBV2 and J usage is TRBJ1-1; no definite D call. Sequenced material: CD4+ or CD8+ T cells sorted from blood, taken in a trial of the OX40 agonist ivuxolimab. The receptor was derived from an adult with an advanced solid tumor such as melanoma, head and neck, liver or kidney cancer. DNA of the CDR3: TGTGCCTTTAGGGTTGACACAATGAACACTGAAGCTTTCTTT. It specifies CAFRVDTMNTEAFF.